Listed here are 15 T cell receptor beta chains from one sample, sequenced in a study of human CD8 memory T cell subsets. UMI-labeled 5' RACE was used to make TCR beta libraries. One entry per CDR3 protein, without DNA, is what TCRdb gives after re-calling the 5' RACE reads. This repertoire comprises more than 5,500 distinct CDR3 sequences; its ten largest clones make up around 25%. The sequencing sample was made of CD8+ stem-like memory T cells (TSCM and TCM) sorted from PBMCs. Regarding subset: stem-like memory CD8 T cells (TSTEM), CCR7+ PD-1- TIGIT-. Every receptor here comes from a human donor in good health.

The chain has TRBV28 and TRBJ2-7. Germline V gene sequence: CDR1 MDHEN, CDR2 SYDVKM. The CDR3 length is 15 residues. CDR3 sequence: CAHNGRSYFNYEQYF.

This CDR3 reads CASSKCRQTGYEQYF. The V gene is TRBV21-1, the J gene TRBJ2-7; with no DNA, the TCRdb D assignment of TRBD1 cannot be verified. TRBV21-1 is deemed a pseudogene. There are 15 residues in the CDR3.

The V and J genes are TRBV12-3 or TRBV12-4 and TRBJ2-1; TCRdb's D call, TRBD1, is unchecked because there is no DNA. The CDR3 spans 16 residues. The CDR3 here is CASSLPGTEFYNEQFF.

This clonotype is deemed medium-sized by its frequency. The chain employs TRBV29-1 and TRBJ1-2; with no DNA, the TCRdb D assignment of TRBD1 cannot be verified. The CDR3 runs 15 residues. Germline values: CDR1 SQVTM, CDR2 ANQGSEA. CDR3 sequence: CSVEEGAQGAYGYTF.

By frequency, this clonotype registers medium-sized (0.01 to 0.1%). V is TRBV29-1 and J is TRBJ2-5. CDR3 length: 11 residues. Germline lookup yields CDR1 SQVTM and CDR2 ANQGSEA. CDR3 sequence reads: CSVERLATQYF. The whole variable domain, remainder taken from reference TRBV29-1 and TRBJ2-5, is SAVISQKPSRDICQRGTSLTIQCQVDSQVTMMFWYRQQPGQSLTLIATANQGSEATYESGFVIDKFPISRPNLTFSTLTVSNMSPEDSSIYLCSVERLATQYFGPGTRLLVL.

The CDR3 protein is CASSRTSGQLNNEQFF. The gene calls are TRBV4-1 and TRBJ2-1; TCRdb's assignment of TRBD2 cannot be checked, as there is no DNA. The CDR3 totals 16 residues. Germline CDR1 reads MGHRA; CDR2 reads YSYEKL.

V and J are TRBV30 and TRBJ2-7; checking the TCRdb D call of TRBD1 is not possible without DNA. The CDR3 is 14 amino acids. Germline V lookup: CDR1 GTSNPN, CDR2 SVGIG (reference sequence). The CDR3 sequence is CAWSPSTGAYEQYF.

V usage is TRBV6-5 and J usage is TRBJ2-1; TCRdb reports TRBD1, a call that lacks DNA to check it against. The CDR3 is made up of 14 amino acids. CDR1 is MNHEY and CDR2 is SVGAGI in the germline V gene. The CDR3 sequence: CASRKGGTNNEQFF.

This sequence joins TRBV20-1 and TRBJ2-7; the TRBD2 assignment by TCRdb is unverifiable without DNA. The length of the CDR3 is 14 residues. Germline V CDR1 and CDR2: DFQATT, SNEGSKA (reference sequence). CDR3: CSARSVSGSYEQYF.

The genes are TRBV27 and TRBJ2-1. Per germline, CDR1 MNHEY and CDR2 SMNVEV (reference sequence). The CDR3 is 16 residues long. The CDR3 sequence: CASSLGEPTPYNEQFF.

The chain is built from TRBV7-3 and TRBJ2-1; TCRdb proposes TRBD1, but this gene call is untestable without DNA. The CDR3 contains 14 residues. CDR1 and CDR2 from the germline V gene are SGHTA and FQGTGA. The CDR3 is CASSSSGTYNEQFF.

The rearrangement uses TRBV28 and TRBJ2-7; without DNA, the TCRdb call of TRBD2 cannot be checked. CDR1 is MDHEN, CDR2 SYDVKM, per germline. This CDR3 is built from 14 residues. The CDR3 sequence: CASSSASGVNEQYF.

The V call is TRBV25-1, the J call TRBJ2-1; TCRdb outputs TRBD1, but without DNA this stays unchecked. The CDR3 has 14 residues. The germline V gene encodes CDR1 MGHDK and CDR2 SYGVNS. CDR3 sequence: CASRGLSPYNEQFF.

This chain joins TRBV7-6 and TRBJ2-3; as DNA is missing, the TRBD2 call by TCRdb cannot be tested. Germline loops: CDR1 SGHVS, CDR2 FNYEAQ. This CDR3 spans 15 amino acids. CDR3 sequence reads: CASSLVVAGTDTQYF.

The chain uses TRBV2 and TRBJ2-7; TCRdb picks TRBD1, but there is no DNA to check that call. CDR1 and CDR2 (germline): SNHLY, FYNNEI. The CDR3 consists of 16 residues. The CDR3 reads CASGNPGQGDYYEQYF.